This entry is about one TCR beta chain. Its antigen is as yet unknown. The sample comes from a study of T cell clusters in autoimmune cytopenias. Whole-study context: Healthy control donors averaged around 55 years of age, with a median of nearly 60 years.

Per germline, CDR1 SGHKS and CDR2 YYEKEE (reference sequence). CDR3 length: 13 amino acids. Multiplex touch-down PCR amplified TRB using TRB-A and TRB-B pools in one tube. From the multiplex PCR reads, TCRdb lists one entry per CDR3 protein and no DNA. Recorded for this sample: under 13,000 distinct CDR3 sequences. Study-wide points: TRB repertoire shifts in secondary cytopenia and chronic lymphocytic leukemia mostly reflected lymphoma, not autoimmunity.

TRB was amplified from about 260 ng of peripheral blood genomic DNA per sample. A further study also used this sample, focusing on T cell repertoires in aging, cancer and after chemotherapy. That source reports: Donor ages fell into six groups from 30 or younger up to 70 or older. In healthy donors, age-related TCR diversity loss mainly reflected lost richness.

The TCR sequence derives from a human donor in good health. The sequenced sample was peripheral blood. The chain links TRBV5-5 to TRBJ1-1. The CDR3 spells CASSLSGPSEAFF.